Described below is a single T cell receptor (beta chain) sequence and its context. Germline V gene lookup returns CDR1 SGHTS and CDR2 YDEGEE. This CDR3 spans 15 amino acids. V shed 2 bases, J shed 1 base, and the junction held 4 bases outside the gene matches. Data came from immunoSEQ multiplex PCR; TCRdb stores just in-frame clones and leaves some out. Altogether more than 65,000 clones are present, roughly four fifths being singletons, with the ten largest covering 0.82%. The record originates from a study of radiotherapy plus CTLA-4 blockade in lung cancer. Study-wide context: An objective response was seen in 15% to 20% of patients, and disease control in roughly 28%.

J is TRBJ2-5 and V is TRBV5-8, with TRBD1 matching over 8 bases. This TCR was sampled from a human donor with non-small cell lung cancer who had stable disease on radiotherapy plus ipilimumab. The specimen comprised peripheral blood, sampled from a patient treated with radiotherapy plus ipilimumab. The CDR3, as DNA: TGTGCCAGCAGCTTCGGACAGGGCGGCCAAGAGACCCAGTACTTC. Translated, it gives CASSFGQGGQETQYF.